One sample yielded the 13 T cell receptor beta chains listed below, sequenced in a study of metastatic and nonmetastatic thyroid tumors. Using MiXCR, TCRdb reanalyzed the PCR reads. The table has 20,000 to 30,000 clones, around 20% seen once. Every patient underwent thyroid surgery untreated. Sequenced input: blood. Receptor source: a male donor with papillary thyroid cancer or a benign thyroid nodule (not recorded which). Some clones in this sample may be carry-over from other donors' samples.

As concerns this clone: A read error is possible here, since a much larger clone lies one base away. The chain employs TRBV6-2 or TRBV6-3 and TRBJ1-1, with D tentatively TRBD1 (5 bases). The CDR3 is 15 amino acids. Germline loops: CDR1 MNHEY, CDR2 SVGEGT. DNA for the CDR3: TGTGCCAGCAGTTCTCGGGCAGGGTGTCACACTGAAGCCTTCTTT. Translation gives CASSSRAGCHTEAFF.

The chain joins TRBV27 to TRBJ2-7; 10 bases match TRBD2. The CDR3 is made up of 16 amino acids. The junction had 5 bases not matched to a gene; V was cut back by 3 bases and J by 0 bases. In germline, CDR1 is MNHEY, CDR2 SMNVEV (reference sequence). The DNA of the CDR3 is TGTGCCAGCAGTTTCGCACTAGCGGGATCCTCCTACGAGCAGTACTTC. Protein product: CASSFALAGSSYEQYF.

Notes on this clone: Germline is not matched at one junction end, which may reflect a read error. The chain uses TRBV28 and TRBJ1-5, with TRBD1 identical over 8 bases. The CDR3 contains 14 residues. The germline gives CDR1 MDHEN, CDR2 SYDVKM. The CDR3 DNA follows: TGTGCCAGCATGGAGTGCAGGGGGCGGCAGCCCCATCATTTT. Translation: CASMECRGRQPHHF.

This chain connects TRBV20-1 to TRBJ2-3; perhaps TRBD2 as D (7 bases). The CDR3 has 15 amino acids. The V end lost 5 bases, the J end lost 3 bases, and 18 bases lay between the germline ends. Germline values: CDR1 DFQATT, CDR2 SNEGSKA (reference sequence). The CDR3 DNA is TGCAGTGCTTCGGGGGGCGGGATTGGTACAGATACGCAGTATTTT. Residues: CSASGGGIGTDTQYF.

This clone was detected many times. J is TRBJ1-2 and V is TRBV29-1; 8 nucleotides agree with TRBD1. The V segment lost 5 bases and the J segment 3 bases; nucleotides outside the gene matches: 14. The CDR3 runs to 16 residues. Germline V gene sequence: CDR1 SQVTM, CDR2 ANQGSEA. CDR3 sequence: CSVPKPYRGLDYGYTF. The CDR3 DNA sequence: TGCAGCGTTCCTAAGCCTTACAGGGGGTTGGACTATGGCTACACCTTC.

By sample fraction, this clone is medium-sized. V gene TRBV6-1 combines with J gene TRBJ2-7, with TRBD2 identical over 8 bases. Germline CDR1 MNHNS, CDR2 SASEGT. Losses at the gene ends were 5 bases for V and 6 bases for J; bases not matched to a gene: 12. The CDR3 extends over 15 amino acids. The CDR3 spells CASSFWTGTRREQYF. CDR3 DNA sequence: TGTGCCAGCAGTTTTTGGACCGGGACTAGGCGCGAGCAGTACTTC.

This clone ranks as medium-sized. The chain is built from TRBV6-5 and TRBJ1-1, with 8 bases matching TRBD1. The CDR3 runs 14 residues. Germline V CDR1 and CDR2: MNHEY, SVGAGI. The trim removed 0 bases at V and 7 bases at J, leaving 4 bases unmatched. The DNA for the CDR3 is TGTGCCAGCAGTTACTCCGGGACAGGTCATGAAGCTTTCTTT. Translating it yields CASSYSGTGHEAFF.

Many counts were recorded for this clone. Different DNA sequences within this sample yield the same CDR3. The chain uses TRBV6-1 and TRBJ1-3; no reliable D call. The CDR3 sequence is 15 residues long. V lost 1 base to trimming and J lost 0 bases, with 7 bases between them. The germline CDR1 and CDR2 sequences are MNHNS and SASEGT. The CDR3 protein is CASSEGPSSGNTIYF. The CDR3, as DNA: TGTGCCAGCAGTGAAGGGCCCAGCTCTGGAAACACCATATATTTT.

This clone was found many times. The rearrangement links TRBV19 to TRBJ1-1, with D unresolved. V was cut by 2 bases and J by 0 bases, with 4 bases left in between. This CDR3 comprises 13 residues. CDR1 and CDR2 from the germline V gene are LNHDA and SQIVND (reference sequence). CDR3 residues: CASSIQVNTEAFF. The CDR3 nucleotides are TGTGCCAGTAGTATACAGGTGAACACTGAAGCTTTCTTT.

The rearrangement joins TRBV18 to TRBJ2-3; the match to TRBD2 covers 7 bases. This CDR3 is built from 13 residues. Germline lookup yields CDR1 KGHSH and CDR2 LQKENI. The J segment lost 7 bases and the V segment lost 0 bases, leaving 1 base of the junction unmatched. The chain's CDR3 is CASSPPAGNTQYF. As DNA, the CDR3 is TGTGCCAGCTCACCACCAGCGGGAAATACGCAGTATTTT. Drawing the rest from reference TRBV18 and TRBJ2-3, the complete variable domain is NAGVMQNPRHLVRRRGQEARLRCSPMKGHSHVYWYRQLPEEGLKFMVYLQKENIIDESGMPKERFSAEFPKEGPSILRIQQVVRGDSAAYFCASSPPAGNTQYFGPGTRLTVL.

This clone was seen many times. V and J are TRBV7-2 and TRBJ1-5, with TRBD1 identical over 7 bases. Germline loops: CDR1 SGHTA, CDR2 FQGNSA. The CDR3 has 16 residues. Trimming removed 0 bases from V and 6 bases from J; junction bases left unmatched: 8. The CDR3 region is CASSLAGKGAGQPQHF. CDR3 DNA: TGTGCCAGCAGCTTAGCGGGAAAGGGGGCCGGTCAGCCCCAGCATTTT.

This clone was counted once. V gene TRBV3-1 combines with J gene TRBJ2-7, with D perhaps TRBD1 (5 bases). In germline, CDR1 is LGHDT, CDR2 YNNKEL (reference sequence). Trimming removed 1 base from V and 8 bases from J, with 12 bases in between. This CDR3 contains 13 residues. DNA of the CDR3: TGTGCCAGCAGCCAAGTAGAAGGGGCCAAGCAGTACTTC. Residues: CASSQVEGAKQYF.

This clone was picked up many times. The V call is TRBV11-2, the J call TRBJ2-1; TRBD1 matches at 10 bases. This CDR3 region has 15 residues. Losses at the gene ends were 4 bases for V and 6 bases for J; bases not matched to a gene: 6. CDR1 is SGHAT and CDR2 is FQNNGV in the germline V gene. This chain's CDR3 is CASSSNWDRGNEQFF. Written as DNA, the CDR3 is TGTGCCAGCAGCTCCAATTGGGACAGGGGCAATGAGCAGTTCTTC.